A selection of T cell receptor beta chains follows, all from one sample in a study of vaccination and CD4 T cells after COVID-19. For these receptors, no antigen is known. TCRdb re-derived calls from the PCR reads in MiXCR, one entry per CDR3 protein. Among 5,000 to 6,000 distinct CDR3 sequences listed, approximately 40% were seen once. The specimen was CD4+ T cells from blood, cultured in vitro. The receptor set was obtained from a human donor in good health. CDR3s include the opening cysteine and the closing phenylalanine or tryptophan. D genes are given only for firm matches. Clone size, where shown, is once, few, many, or a class for clones that have expanded.

v_call,clone_size,j_call,d_call,cdr3_aa,cdr3_nt
TRBV6-1,.,TRBJ2-3,TRBD1,CASSERQGPPYTDTQYF,TGTGCCAGCAGCGAACGACAGGGCCCCCCATACACAGATACGCAGTATTTT
TRBV6-5,.,TRBJ1-2,TRBD1,CASSSTGGGYTF,TGTGCCAGCAGTTCAACAGGGGGCGGCTACACCTTC
TRBV12-3/TRBV12-4,.,TRBJ1-1,.,CASSLRNTEAFF,TGTGCCAGCAGTTTGAGGAACACTGAAGCTTTCTTT
TRBV4-2,few,TRBJ1-5,.,CASSQDWESNQPQHF,TGTGCCAGCAGCCAAGATTGGGAGAGCAATCAGCCCCAGCATTTT
TRBV7-3,few,TRBJ2-2,TRBD2,CASSPLAGAGELFF,TGTGCCAGCAGCCCCCTAGCGGGGGCCGGGGAGCTGTTTTTT
TRBV6-5,.,TRBJ2-7,.,CASSFSDRTEQYF,TGTGCCAGCAGTTTCTCCGACAGAACCGAGCAGTACTTC
TRBV30,few,TRBJ2-7,.,CAWSPPSRDRYEQYF,TGTGCCTGGAGTCCCCCCTCTCGGGACCGCTACGAGCAGTACTTC
TRBV7-9,.,TRBJ2-1,TRBD2,CASSDLAGGSSYNEQFF,TGTGCCAGCAGCGACTTAGCGGGGGGGAGCTCCTACAATGAGCAGTTCTTC
TRBV29-1,.,TRBJ2-1,TRBD1,CSVDENRGFEQFF,TGCAGCGTTGACGAAAACAGGGGCTTTGAGCAGTTCTTC
TRBV5-4,once,TRBJ2-6,.,CASSFAFAGANVLTF,TGTGCCAGCAGCTTCGCTTTCGCTGGGGCCAACGTCCTGACTTTC
TRBV5-6,few,TRBJ1-1,.,CASSDDRRNTEAFF,TGTGCCAGCAGCGACGACAGGCGGAACACTGAAGCTTTCTTT
TRBV6-1,once,TRBJ2-3,.,CASTRGLADTQYF,TGTGCCAGCACTCGGGGTCTGGCAGATACGCAGTATTTT
TRBV20-1,.,TRBJ1-3,TRBD1,CSAQQGFSGGNTIYF,TGCAGTGCCCAACAGGGGTTCTCGGGTGGAAACACCATATATTTT
TRBV10-1,few,TRBJ1-1,.,CASSEEAYTEAFF,TGCGCCAGCAGTGAGGAGGCTTACACTGAAGCTTTCTTT
TRBV5-6,.,TRBJ2-7,.,CASSRIGPSYEQYF,TGTGCCAGCAGCCGTATAGGCCCCTCCTACGAGCAGTACTTC
TRBV5-8,.,TRBJ1-2,.,CASGHETFYTF,TGTGCCAGCGGACACGAAACCTTCTACACCTTC
TRBV7-8,few,TRBJ2-5,.,CASSFGTQGQETQYF,TGTGCCAGCAGCTTTGGGACCCAAGGGCAAGAGACCCAGTACTTC
TRBV6-5,.,TRBJ1-6,TRBD1,CASSYQGQVDNSPLHF,TGTGCCAGCAGTTACCAGGGACAGGTGGATAATTCACCCCTCCACTTT
TRBV5-4,.,TRBJ2-5,.,CASSPGRIQETQYF,TGTGCCAGCAGCCCCGGACGAATCCAAGAGACCCAGTACTTC
TRBV20-1,few,TRBJ1-3,.,CSAREQKASGNTIYF,TGCAGTGCTAGAGAGCAGAAAGCCTCTGGAAACACCATATATTTT
TRBV10-3,few,TRBJ1-2,.,CAISAGIDYYGYTF,TGTGCCATCAGTGCAGGGATCGATTACTATGGCTACACCTTC
TRBV11-2,once,TRBJ2-7,.,CASSLVQSYEQYF,TGTGCCAGCAGCTTAGTACAGTCCTACGAGCAGTACTTC
TRBV2,few,TRBJ2-1,.,CAGGGERLRTFDEQFF,TGTGCCGGAGGGGGCGAAAGATTAAGGACCTTCGATGAGCAGTTCTTC
TRBV5-4,few,TRBJ1-1,TRBD1,CASSLSRDRGAEAFF,TGTGCCAGCAGCTTGTCCCGGGACAGGGGGGCTGAAGCTTTCTTT
TRBV6-2/TRBV6-3,.,TRBJ2-3,TRBD2,CASKTPSGGAADTQYF,TGTGCCAGCAAGACACCCAGCGGGGGGGCCGCAGATACGCAGTATTTT
TRBV7-3,.,TRBJ2-2,TRBD2,CASSRGGDTGELFF,TGTGCCAGCAGCCGCGGGGGGGACACCGGGGAGCTGTTTTTT
TRBV7-9,.,TRBJ1-1,.,CASSLIGDTEAFF,TGTGCCAGCAGCTTAATAGGGGACACTGAAGCTTTCTTT
TRBV27,few,TRBJ1-5,.,CASSLSEGWRDESQPQHF,TGTGCCAGCAGTTTATCTGAAGGCTGGCGGGACGAAAGTCAGCCCCAGCATTTT
TRBV10-1,.,TRBJ1-1,.,CASSDPAVRGTSTEAFF,TGCGCCAGCAGTGACCCCGCGGTTCGAGGGACGAGCACTGAAGCTTTCTTT
TRBV7-2,.,TRBJ1-2,.,CASSRTGTLASDGYTF,TGTGCCAGCAGCCGTACCGGGACATTAGCAAGCGATGGCTACACCTTC
TRBV6-1,.,TRBJ1-1,.,CASSELGGKAFF,TGTGCCAGCAGTGAATTGGGAGGGAAAGCTTTCTTT